The 26 T cell receptor beta chains presented below share a single source sample, sequenced in a study of T cells after yellow fever vaccination. MiXCR was run by TCRdb on the 5' RACE reads, yielding one entry per CDR3 protein. Of 350,000 to 450,000 distinct CDR3 sequences in the sample, about 19% are singletons; the top ten hold about 18%. The source material was PBMCs, sampled before the yellow fever booster vaccination. All receptors derive from a man between 18 and 35 years old who received the YFV17D yellow fever vaccine.

This clonotype was counted between two and nine times. CDR3 nucleotide sequence: TGTGCCAGCAGCAGGGCCCCTGGTGCGTCTGGAAACACCATATATTTT. It codes for CASSRAPGASGNTIYF. V usage is TRBV7-3 and J usage is TRBJ1-3; no definite D call. The CDR3 has 16 residues. The ends were cut back, 5 bases at V and 1 base at J, with 15 bases in the middle. Germline V gene data show CDR1 as SGHTA and CDR2 as FQGTGA. The whole variable domain, remainder taken from reference TRBV7-3 and TRBJ1-3, is GAGVSQTPSNKVTEKGKYVELRCDPISGHTALYWYRQSLGQGPEFLIYFQGTGAADDSGLPNDRFFAVRPEGSVSTLKIQRTERGDSAVYLCASSRAPGASGNTIYFGEGSWLTVV.

This sequence joins TRBV12-3 or TRBV12-4 and TRBJ1-4; D is possibly TRBD1 (6 bases). Trimming left V 7 bases short and J 5 bases short, with 11 bases between. This CDR3 contains 13 residues. CDR3 nucleotide sequence: TGTGCCAGCAAAGGGGGATGGAATGAAAAACTGTTTTTT. Protein sequence: CASKGGWNEKLFF.

This chain connects TRBV20-1 to TRBJ2-2, with D possibly being TRBD2 (5 bases). The length of the CDR3 is 12 residues. The V gene's germline CDR1 is DFQATT and CDR2 SNEGSKA (reference sequence). The V and J ends lost 6 bases and 6 bases respectively, with 11 bases between them. The CDR3 DNA follows: TGCAGTGCCGAGGTGGACTCCGGGGAGCTGTTTTTT. This gives the protein CSAEVDSGELFF.

This sequence joins TRBV25-1 and TRBJ1-2, with 8 bases matching TRBD1. Per the germline V gene, CDR1 is MGHDK and CDR2 is SYGVNS. Unmatched junction bases numbered 5, after V lost 6 bases and J lost 8 bases. The CDR3 sequence is 12 residues long. CDR3 sequence: CASSGQGEGYTF. The CDR3 nucleotides are TGTGCCAGCAGCGGACAGGGCGAGGGCTACACCTTC.

This clonotype showed up just a few times. V is TRBV19 and J is TRBJ2-3; 7 bases line up with TRBD1. CDR3 length equals 16 residues. V gave up 6 bases and J gave up 1 base; unmatched junction bases: 10. Germline V gene sequence: CDR1 LNHDA, CDR2 SQIVND (reference sequence). The CDR3 loop is CASSPDRVSGTDTQYF. The CDR3 bases are TGTGCCAGTAGCCCTGACAGGGTGAGTGGCACAGATACGCAGTATTTT. The entire variable domain, with the rest obtained from reference TRBV19 and TRBJ2-3, is as follows: DGGITQSPKYLFRKEGQNVTLSCEQNLNHDAMYWYRQDPGQGLRLIYYSQIVNDFQKGDIAEGYSVSREKKESFPLTVTSAQKNPTAFYLCASSPDRVSGTDTQYFGPGTRLTVL.

The V call is TRBV6-2 or TRBV6-3, the J call TRBJ2-7; 12 bases are shared with TRBD1. Germline V gives CDR1 MNHEY, CDR2 SVGEGT. The length of the CDR3 is 14 residues. The trim removed 4 bases at V and 6 bases at J, leaving 4 bases unmatched. CDR3 protein: CASSSRDRGREQYV. As DNA, the CDR3 is TGTGCCAGCAGTTCCCGGGACAGGGGGCGCGAGCAGTACGTC.

The table lists this clonotype with a few counts. This chain links TRBV4-3 with TRBJ1-4; TRBD1 is a possible D gene (6 bases). Germline V CDR1 and CDR2: LGHNA, YSLEER. Trimming cost V 0 bases and J 7 bases, with 12 bases left between them. CDR3 length: 15 amino acids. Written as DNA, the CDR3 is TGCGCCAGCAGCCAAGATGTTCGGGACACTGAAAAACTGTTTTTT. Amino acid sequence: CASSQDVRDTEKLFF.

This clonotype was seen at least ten times. This chain uses TRBV4-3 with TRBJ1-5; TRBD1 is a possible D gene (6 bases). Germline CDR1 and CDR2: LGHNA and YSLEER. Trimming took off 1 base at V and 5 bases at J, with 9 bases between the two ends. The CDR3 is 14 amino acids. CDR3 sequence reads: CASSQGRGDQPQHF. CDR3 nucleotide sequence: TGCGCCAGCAGCCAAGGCAGGGGAGATCAGCCCCAGCATTTT.

This clonotype was observed at least ten times. The chain combines TRBV5-1 with TRBJ2-3, with 9 bases aligning to TRBD1. V dropped 5 bases and J dropped 7; count of bases not matched to a gene: 11. The CDR3 has 15 amino acids. Germline CDR1 reads SGHRS; CDR2 reads YFSETQ. The DNA for the CDR3 is TGCGCCAGCAGGGAACCGGGACAGGGCTATCATACGCAGTATTTT. Translating gives CASREPGQGYHTQYF.

This chain joins TRBV2 and TRBJ2-3, with D possibly matching TRBD1 (6 bases). Trimming removed 8 bases from V and 1 base from J, with 13 bases in between. Germline values: CDR1 SNHLY, CDR2 FYNNEI. The CDR3 has 14 amino acids. The CDR3 nucleotides are TGTGCCAGCCGGTGGGCAGGGGGCACAGATACGCAGTATTTT. It is translated as CASRWAGGTDTQYF.

This clonotype has just a few counts. The rearrangement uses TRBV5-1 and TRBJ2-3, with 8 bases fitting TRBD1. CDR3 length equals 15 residues. Germline loops: CDR1 SGHRS, CDR2 YFSETQ. Trimming at V came to 3 bases and at J to 6 bases, leaving 9 bases not matched to a gene. The CDR3: CASSSPQGAGDTQYF. CDR3 in DNA: TGCGCCAGCAGCTCACCCCAGGGGGCGGGGGATACGCAGTATTTT.

V is TRBV7-2 and J is TRBJ2-7, with D perhaps TRBD2 (6 bases). Germline-derived CDR1 and CDR2 are SGHTA and FQGNSA. Trimming shortened V by 3 bases and J by 2 bases, and 14 bases separated the two germline ends. The CDR3 contains 15 residues. CDR3 nucleotides: TGTGCCAGCAGCTTGCGGGACTCGACGGCCTACGAGCAGTACTTC. Its protein is CASSLRDSTAYEQYF.

This clonotype was picked up many times. V and J are TRBV6-5 and TRBJ2-5, with D possibly TRBD1 on 6 matching bases. The V end lost 5 bases, the J end lost 3 bases, and 16 bases lay between the germline ends. There are 15 residues in the CDR3. Germline V gene data show CDR1 as MNHEY and CDR2 as SVGAGI. The CDR3 is CASSVNPAGEETQYF. The CDR3 nucleotides read TGTGCCAGCAGTGTGAACCCGGCAGGGGAAGAGACCCAGTACTTC.

The CDR3 bases are TGTGCCAGCAGTCCCCCCCGACAGCCCTACGAGCAGTACTTC. Its protein is CASSPPRQPYEQYF. J is TRBJ2-7 and V is TRBV28; possibly TRBD1 for D (5 bases). Germline CDR1 MDHEN, CDR2 SYDVKM. The CDR3 is 14 residues long. Deletions cut 5 bases from V and 2 bases from J, with 13 bases between.

This clonotype was observed a handful of times. J is TRBJ2-2 and V is TRBV10-3; D not certain. This CDR3 comprises 14 residues. V dropped 7 bases and J dropped 0 bases, with 9 bases sitting between them. The V gene's germline CDR1 is ENHRY and CDR2 SYGVKD. The CDR3 DNA sequence: TGTGCCATCACCCAAGCACCGAACACCGGGGAGCTGTTTTTT. Its protein is CAITQAPNTGELFF.

This clonotype was detected only a few times. The V and J genes are TRBV11-2 and TRBJ2-2; no clear D gene. Trimming shortened V by 3 bases and J by 6 bases, and 8 bases separated the two germline ends. The germline CDR1 and CDR2 sequences are SGHAT and FQNNGV. The CDR3 covers 13 residues. The CDR3 DNA reads TGTGCCAGCAGCTTTGCGGTTCCCGGGGAGCTGTTTTTT. Its protein product is CASSFAVPGELFF.

This clonotype was detected only a few times. The chain joins TRBV6-5 to TRBJ2-3; 9 nucleotides align to TRBD1. CDR1 and CDR2 from the germline V gene are MNHEY and SVGAGI. V was pared by 4 bases and J by 1 base, with 3 bases of the junction left unmatched. The length of the CDR3 is 15 residues. The CDR3 loop is CASSSRDRGTDTQYF. The CDR3 DNA is TGTGCCAGCAGTTCCCGGGACAGGGGCACAGATACGCAGTATTTT.

This clonotype was counted between two and nine times. V gene TRBV20-1 combines with J gene TRBJ2-7, with D possibly TRBD1 on 6 matching bases. The V and J ends lost 4 bases and 0 bases respectively, with 16 bases between them. The germline gives CDR1 DFQATT, CDR2 SNEGSKA (reference sequence). The CDR3 has 15 amino acids. CDR3 DNA sequence: TGCAGTGCTACGGAAGCAGGGGCCAGCTCCTACGAGCAGTACGTC. Protein: CSATEAGASSYEQYV.

The gene calls are TRBV18 and TRBJ2-3; weak D call: TRBD2 (6 bases). Trimming pared 10 bases from V and 0 bases from J, leaving 11 bases between. The CDR3 spans 13 residues. The germline gives CDR1 KGHSH, CDR2 LQKENI. CDR3 nucleotides: TGTGCCATCGCAGGGACTAGCACAGATACGCAGTATTTT. Amino acids: CAIAGTSTDTQYF.

The V and J genes are TRBV5-5 and TRBJ2-7, with TRBD1 identical over 10 bases. The CDR3 consists of 13 residues. Trimming removed 4 bases from V and 6 bases from J; junction bases left unmatched: 4. The germline CDR1 and CDR2 sequences are SGHKS and YYEKEE (reference sequence). CDR3 protein: CASSRTGGGEQYF. CDR3 bases: TGTGCCAGCAGCCGGACAGGGGGGGGCGAGCAGTACTTC.

This clonotype was detected a few times. This rearrangement joins TRBV9 to TRBJ1-2; a weak D match, TRBD1 (6 bases). The CDR3 consists of 15 residues. CDR1 is SGDLS, CDR2 YYNGEE, per germline. The ends were cut back, 0 bases at V and 3 bases at J, with 12 bases in the middle. CDR3 nucleotide sequence: TGTGCCAGCAGCGTAGCCAGGGGACCTTACTATGGCTACACCTTC. As protein: CASSVARGPYYGYTF. The variable domain in full, completed from reference TRBV9 and TRBJ1-2, reads DSGVTQTPKHLITATGQRVTLRCSPRSGDLSVYWYQQSLDQGLQFLIQYYNGEERAKGNILERFSAQQFPDLHSELNLSSLELGDSALYFCASSVARGPYYGYTFGSGTRLTVV.

The chain combines TRBV7-3 with TRBJ2-7; tentatively, D is TRBD2 (6 bases). The V and J ends lost 5 bases and 4 bases respectively, with 15 bases between them. The CDR3 is 14 amino acids. Germline values: CDR1 SGHTA, CDR2 FQGTGA. The CDR3: CASSAGGSRYEQYF. In nucleotides, the CDR3 is TGTGCCAGCAGCGCTGGGGGGTCCCGATACGAGCAGTACTTC. The variable domain in full, with the rest retrieved from reference TRBV7-3 and TRBJ2-7, is GAGVSQTPSNKVTEKGKYVELRCDPISGHTALYWYRQSLGQGPEFLIYFQGTGAADDSGLPNDRFFAVRPEGSVSTLKIQRTERGDSAVYLCASSAGGSRYEQYFGPGTRLTVT.

This clonotype was found a few times. The rearrangement uses TRBV30 and TRBJ2-3, with D unclear. Germline CDR1 GTSNPN, CDR2 SVGIG (reference sequence). The CDR3 length is 13 residues. V gave up 8 bases and J gave up 4 bases, with 16 bases separating them. The CDR3 bases are TGTGCCCAACGTGACGGCAGCTCAGATACGCAGTATTTT. Translating gives CAQRDGSSDTQYF. The full variable domain, completed using reference TRBV30 and TRBJ2-3, is SQTIHQWPATLVQPVGSPLSLECTVEGTSNPNLYWYRQAAGRGLQLLFYSVGIGQISSEVPQNLSASRPQDRQFILSSKKLLLSDSGFYLCAQRDGSSDTQYFGPGTRLTVL.

V and J are TRBV7-2 and TRBJ2-1; D is ambiguous. Trimming left V 4 bases short and J 4 bases short, with 5 bases between. The CDR3 extends over 12 amino acids. Germline CDR1 SGHTA, CDR2 FQGNSA. The DNA of the CDR3 is TGTGCCAGCAGCTGGCCTTACAATGAGCAGTTCTTC. Protein product: CASSWPYNEQFF.

In this sample, this clonotype turned up a few times. V usage is TRBV12-3 or TRBV12-4 and J usage is TRBJ1-3; D is unclear. V was cut by 10 bases and J by 5 bases, with 12 bases left in between. This CDR3 has 12 residues. CDR3 in amino acids: CATSAYRNTIYF. For the CDR3, the DNA is TGTGCCACCAGCGCCTATCGAAACACCATATATTTT.

This clonotype was detected a few times. V gene TRBV4-1 combines with J gene TRBJ1-1; D is unresolved. V dropped 0 bases and J dropped 5 bases, with 7 bases sitting between them. The germline V gene has CDR1 MGHRA and CDR2 YSYEKL. The CDR3 length is 13 residues. CDR3 sequence: CASSQDVETEAFF. In nucleotides, the CDR3 is TGCGCCAGCAGCCAAGATGTGGAAACTGAAGCTTTCTTT.